What follows are 14 T cell receptor beta chains derived from one specimen sequenced in a study of response to subunit inactivated influenza vaccine. MiXCR, applied by TCRdb to the RT-PCR reads, yields one record per CDR3 protein. This sample has about 520,000 distinct CDR3 sequences, with 25% found just once. The source material was CD4+ T cells sorted from PBMCs, sampled 5 days after vaccination. The source is a man between 50 and 59 years old who received an inactivated influenza vaccine.

This clonotype showed up many times. At one end the junction does not follow the germline gene, possibly because of a read error. The chain is built from TRBV5-1 and TRBJ1-1; a weak D match, TRBD1 (6 bases). The germline V gene encodes CDR1 SGHRS and CDR2 YFSETQ. CDR3 size: 13 residues. This CDR3 is CASSLGGFTEAFF. The DNA of the CDR3 is TGTGCCAGCAGCTTAGGGGGTTTCACTGAAGCTTTCTTT.

This chain uses TRBV20-1 with TRBJ2-7; TRBD2 might be the D (5 bases). The CDR3 runs to 13 residues. V was clipped by 5 bases and J by 9 bases, with 20 bases between them. CDR1 and CDR2 (germline): DFQATT, SNEGSKA (reference sequence). The CDR3 region has the DNA TGCAGTGCTCCCCAACTCGTGAGGGCTCGGCAGTACTTC. It specifies CSAPQLVRARQYF.

V and J are TRBV20-1 and TRBJ2-2; D remains unclear. Germline V gene sequence: CDR1 DFQATT, CDR2 SNEGSKA (reference sequence). The V and J ends lost 1 base and 0 bases respectively, with 3 bases between them. The CDR3 loop spans 13 amino acids. CDR3 in amino acids: CSARVPNTGELFF. The CDR3 DNA is TGCAGTGCTAGAGTCCCGAACACCGGGGAGCTGTTTTTT.

The rearrangement joins TRBV10-3 to TRBJ1-4; D may be TRBD1 (6 bases). V shed 2 bases and J shed 8 bases, with 18 bases lying between them. Per germline, CDR1 ENHRY and CDR2 SYGVKD. The CDR3 runs to 16 residues. CDR3: CAISELDAGAGEKLFF. The DNA of the CDR3 is TGTGCCATCAGTGAGCTGGATGCGGGGGCCGGGGAAAAACTGTTTTTT.

The chain has TRBV20-1 and TRBJ2-5; D is undetermined. CDR1 and CDR2 (germline): DFQATT, SNEGSKA (reference sequence). The V gene lost 4 bases and the J gene lost 5 bases, with 14 bases spanning the gap. The CDR3 sequence is 13 residues long. The CDR3 region is CSAKRTSRETQYF. CDR3 nucleotides: TGCAGTGCTAAGAGGACCTCTAGGGAGACCCAGTACTTC.

This clonotype has a handful of counts. The chain carries TRBV5-1 and TRBJ2-7; a possible D gene is TRBD1 (6 bases). The CDR3 is made up of 15 amino acids. Germline lookup yields CDR1 SGHRS and CDR2 YFSETQ. The V end was cut by 1 base, the J end by 2 bases, with 13 bases between. CDR3 DNA sequence: TGCGCCAGCAGCTTGACGACAGGAGGAACCTACGAGCAGTACTTC. It translates to CASSLTTGGTYEQYF.

The chain links TRBV6-5 to TRBJ2-7, with D perhaps TRBD1 (5 bases). Trimming pared 2 bases from V and 6 bases from J, leaving 17 bases between. The germline V gene has CDR1 MNHEY and CDR2 SVGAGI. The CDR3 sequence is 15 residues long. Here the CDR3 DNA reads TGTGCCAGCAGTTACCCACCCATGAACACAGGCGAGCAGTACTTC. Amino acid sequence: CASSYPPMNTGEQYF.

This rearrangement joins TRBV24-1 to TRBJ2-2, with D unresolved. Germline CDR1 is KGHDR and CDR2 is SFDVKD. The CDR3 has 15 amino acids. Trimming shortened V by 5 bases and J by 5 bases, and 14 bases separated the two germline ends. The CDR3: CATSGSRSVTGELFF. The CDR3 DNA reads as TGTGCCACCAGTGGTTCCAGGAGTGTGACCGGGGAGCTGTTTTTT.

This chain uses TRBV10-3 with TRBJ2-7; D is unclear. V shed 0 bases and J shed 3 bases, with 9 bases lying between them. Germline CDR1 reads ENHRY; CDR2 reads SYGVKD. This CDR3 is built from 14 residues. The CDR3 bases are TGTGCCATCAGTGAGTCTCAAGGTCACTACGAGCAGTACTTC. This encodes CAISESQGHYEQYF.

This sequence joins TRBV6-5 and TRBJ2-7; D unclear. Germline V gene data show CDR1 as MNHEY and CDR2 as SVGAGI. The CDR3 totals 17 residues. Trimming removed 2 bases at V and 0 bases at J, with 17 bases between. The chain's CDR3 is CASSYANTDGSSYEQYF. The CDR3 DNA reads TGTGCCAGCAGTTACGCAAACACGGACGGCAGCTCCTACGAGCAGTACTTC.

The J gene is TRBJ2-7, the V gene TRBV10-3, with 11 bases aligning to TRBD2. CDR3 length: 13 amino acids. Germline values: CDR1 ENHRY, CDR2 SYGVKD. After removal of 6 bases from V and 5 bases from J, the junction contained 3 bases not matched to a gene. Here the CDR3 DNA reads TGTGCCATCAGGACTAGCGGGAAGGACGAGCAGTACTTC. Amino acids: CAIRTSGKDEQYF.

This clonotype was found a few times. The V and J genes are TRBV7-2 and TRBJ2-1; D unresolved. The length of the CDR3 is 14 residues. Germline CDR1 reads SGHTA; CDR2 reads FQGNSA. Trimming left V 6 bases short and J 3 bases short, with 12 bases between. CDR3 in DNA: TGTGCCAGCAGGCACCCCGGGCTCTACAATGAGCAGTTCTTC. This sequence encodes CASRHPGLYNEQFF. The full variable domain, in which reference TRBV7-2 and TRBJ2-1 provide the parts outside the CDR3, is GAGVSQSPSNKVTEKGKDVELRCDPISGHTALYWYRQSLGQGLEFLIYFQGNSAPDKSGLPSDRFSAERTGGSVSTLTIQRTQQEDSAVYLCASRHPGLYNEQFFGPGTRLTVL.

This clonotype was seen a single time. This rearrangement joins TRBV20-1 to TRBJ2-5; 8 bases map to TRBD2. Unmatched junction bases numbered 1, after V lost 3 bases and J lost 1 base. The CDR3 sequence is 13 residues long. The V gene's germline CDR1 is DFQATT and CDR2 SNEGSKA (reference sequence). The chain's CDR3 is CSASGRVQETQYF. The DNA for the CDR3 is TGCAGTGCTAGCGGGAGGGTCCAAGAGACCCAGTACTTC.

Only a few counts were recorded for this clonotype. The chain couples TRBV3-1 to TRBJ2-1; 7 nucleotides line up with TRBD2. The CDR3 is made up of 16 amino acids. The V and J ends lost 2 bases and 5 bases, in that order; junction bases with no gene match: 9. Germline V CDR1 and CDR2: LGHDT, YNNKEL (reference sequence). The CDR3 loop reads CASSQTGTIVNNEQFF. In DNA form, the CDR3 reads TGTGCCAGCAGCCAAACCGGGACTATTGTAAACAATGAGCAGTTCTTC.